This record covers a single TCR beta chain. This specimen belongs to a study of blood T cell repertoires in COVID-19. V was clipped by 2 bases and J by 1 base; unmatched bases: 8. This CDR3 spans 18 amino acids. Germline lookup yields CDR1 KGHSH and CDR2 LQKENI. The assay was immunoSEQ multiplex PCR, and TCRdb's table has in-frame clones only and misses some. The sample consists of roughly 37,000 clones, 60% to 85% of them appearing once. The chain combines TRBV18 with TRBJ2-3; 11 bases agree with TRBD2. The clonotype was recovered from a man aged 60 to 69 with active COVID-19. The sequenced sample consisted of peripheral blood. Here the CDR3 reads CASSPGSSGGAGTDTQYF. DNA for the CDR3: TGTGCCAGCTCACCAGGGAGTAGCGGGGGGGCGGGCACAGATACGCAGTATTTT.